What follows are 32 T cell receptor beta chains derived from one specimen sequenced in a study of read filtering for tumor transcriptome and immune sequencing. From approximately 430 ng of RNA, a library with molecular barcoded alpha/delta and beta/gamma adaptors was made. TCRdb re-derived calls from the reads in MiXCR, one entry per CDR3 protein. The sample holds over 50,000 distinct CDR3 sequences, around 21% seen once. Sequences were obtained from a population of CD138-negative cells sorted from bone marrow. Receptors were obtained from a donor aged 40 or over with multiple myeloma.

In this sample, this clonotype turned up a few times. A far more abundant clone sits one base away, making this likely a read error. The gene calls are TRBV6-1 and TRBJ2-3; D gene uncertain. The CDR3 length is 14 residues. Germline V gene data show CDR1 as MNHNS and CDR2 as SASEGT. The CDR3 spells CASTPGPHADMQYF. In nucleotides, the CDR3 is TGTGCCAGCACCCCCGGGCCACACGCAGATATGCAGTATTTT.

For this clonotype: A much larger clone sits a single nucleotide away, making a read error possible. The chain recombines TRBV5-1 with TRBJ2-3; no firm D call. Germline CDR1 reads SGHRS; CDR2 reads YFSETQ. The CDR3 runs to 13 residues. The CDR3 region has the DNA TGCGCCAGCAGCTTAACTGGGTCAGATGCGCAGTATTTT. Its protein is CASSLTGSDAQYF.

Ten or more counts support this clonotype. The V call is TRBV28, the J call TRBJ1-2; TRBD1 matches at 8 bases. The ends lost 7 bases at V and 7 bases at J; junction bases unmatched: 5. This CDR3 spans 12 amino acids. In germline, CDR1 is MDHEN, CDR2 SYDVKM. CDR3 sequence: CASKAGGFGYTF. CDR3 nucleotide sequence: TGTGCCAGCAAGGCAGGGGGCTTTGGCTACACCTTC.

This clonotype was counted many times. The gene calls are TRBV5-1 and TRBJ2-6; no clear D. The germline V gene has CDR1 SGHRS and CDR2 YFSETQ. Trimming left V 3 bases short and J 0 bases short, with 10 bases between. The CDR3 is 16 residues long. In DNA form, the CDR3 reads TGCGCCAGCAGCTCTAGGACGGACTCTGGGGCCAACGTCCTGACTTTC. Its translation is CASSSRTDSGANVLTF.

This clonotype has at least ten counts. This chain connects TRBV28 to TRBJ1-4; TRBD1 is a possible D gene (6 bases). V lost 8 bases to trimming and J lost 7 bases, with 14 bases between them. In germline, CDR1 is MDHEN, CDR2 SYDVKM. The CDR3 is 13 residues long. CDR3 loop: CASGSGRGEKLFF. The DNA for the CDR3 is TGTGCCAGCGGTTCCGGCAGGGGTGAAAAACTGTTTTTT.

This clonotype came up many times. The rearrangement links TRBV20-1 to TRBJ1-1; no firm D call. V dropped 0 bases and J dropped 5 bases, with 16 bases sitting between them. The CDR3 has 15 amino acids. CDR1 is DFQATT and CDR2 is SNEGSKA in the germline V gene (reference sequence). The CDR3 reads CSARDLAAIWTEAFF. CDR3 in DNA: TGCAGTGCTAGAGATCTGGCCGCTATATGGACTGAAGCTTTCTTT.

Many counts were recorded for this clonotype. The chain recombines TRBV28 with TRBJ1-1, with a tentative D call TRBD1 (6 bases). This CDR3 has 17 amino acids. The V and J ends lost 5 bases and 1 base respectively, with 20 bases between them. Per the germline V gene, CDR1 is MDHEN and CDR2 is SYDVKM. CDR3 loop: CASSPPAGGRRNTEAFF. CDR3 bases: TGTGCCAGCAGTCCCCCCGCGGGGGGGCGGCGGAACACTGAAGCTTTCTTT. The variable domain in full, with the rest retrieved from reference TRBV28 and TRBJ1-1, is DVKVTQSSRYLVKRTGEKVFLECVQDMDHENMFWYRQDPGLGLRLIYFSYDVKMKEKGDIPEGYSVSREKKERFSLILESASTNQTSMYLCASSPPAGGRRNTEAFFGQGTRLTVV.

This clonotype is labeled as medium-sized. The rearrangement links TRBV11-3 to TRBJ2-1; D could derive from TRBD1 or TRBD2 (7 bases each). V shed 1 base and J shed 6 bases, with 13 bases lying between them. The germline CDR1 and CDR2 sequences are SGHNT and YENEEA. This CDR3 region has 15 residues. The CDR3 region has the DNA TGTGCCAGCAGCTTAGGAGGGGGCGGGAGCAATGAGCAGTTCTTC. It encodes CASSLGGGGSNEQFF. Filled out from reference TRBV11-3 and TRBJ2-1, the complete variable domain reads EAGVVQSPRYKIIEKKQPVAFWCNPISGHNTLYWYLQNLGQGPELLIRYENEEAVDDSQLPKDRFSAERLKGVDSTLKIQPAELGDSAVYLCASSLGGGGSNEQFFGPGTRLTVL.

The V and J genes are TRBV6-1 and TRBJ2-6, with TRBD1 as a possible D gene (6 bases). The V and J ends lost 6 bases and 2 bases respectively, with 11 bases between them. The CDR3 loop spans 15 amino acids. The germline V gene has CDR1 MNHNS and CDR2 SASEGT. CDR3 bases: TGTGCCAGCAGGACTTACAGGGCTGGGGCCAACGTCCTGACTTTC. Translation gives CASRTYRAGANVLTF.

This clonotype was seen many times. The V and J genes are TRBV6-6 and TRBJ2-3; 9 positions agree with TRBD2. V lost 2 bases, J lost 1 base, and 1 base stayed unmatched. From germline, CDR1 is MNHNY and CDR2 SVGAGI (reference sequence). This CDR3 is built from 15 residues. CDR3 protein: CASSYAGGGTDTQYF. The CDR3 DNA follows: TGTGCCAGCAGTTACGCGGGGGGGGGCACAGATACGCAGTATTTT.

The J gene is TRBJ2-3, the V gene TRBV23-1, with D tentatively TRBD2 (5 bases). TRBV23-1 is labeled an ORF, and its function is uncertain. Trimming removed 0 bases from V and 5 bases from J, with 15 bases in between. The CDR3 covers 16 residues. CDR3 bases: TGCGCCAGCAGTCAATCGAGTGCTAGCCTCGAAGATACGCAGTATTTT. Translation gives CASSQSSASLEDTQYF.

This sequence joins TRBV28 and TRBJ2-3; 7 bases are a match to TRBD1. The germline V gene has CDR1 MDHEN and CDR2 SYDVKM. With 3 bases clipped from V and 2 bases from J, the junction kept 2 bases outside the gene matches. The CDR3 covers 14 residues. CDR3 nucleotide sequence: TGTGCCAGCAGTTTGGGACAGTACACAGATACGCAGTATTTT. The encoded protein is CASSLGQYTDTQYF. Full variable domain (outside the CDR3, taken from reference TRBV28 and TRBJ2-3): DVKVTQSSRYLVKRTGEKVFLECVQDMDHENMFWYRQDPGLGLRLIYFSYDVKMKEKGDIPEGYSVSREKKERFSLILESASTNQTSMYLCASSLGQYTDTQYFGPGTRLTVL.

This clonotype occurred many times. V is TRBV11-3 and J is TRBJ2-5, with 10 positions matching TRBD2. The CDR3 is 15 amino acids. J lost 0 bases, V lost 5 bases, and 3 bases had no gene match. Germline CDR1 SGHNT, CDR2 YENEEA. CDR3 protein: CASSKLAGYQETQYF. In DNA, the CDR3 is TGTGCCAGCAGCAAACTAGCGGGGTACCAAGAGACCCAGTACTTC.

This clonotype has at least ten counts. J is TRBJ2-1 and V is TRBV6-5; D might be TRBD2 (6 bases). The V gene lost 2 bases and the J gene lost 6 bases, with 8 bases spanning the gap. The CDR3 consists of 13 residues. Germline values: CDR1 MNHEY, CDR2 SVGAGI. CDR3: CASSYRGFNEQFF. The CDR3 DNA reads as TGTGCCAGCAGTTACCGGGGGTTCAATGAGCAGTTCTTC.

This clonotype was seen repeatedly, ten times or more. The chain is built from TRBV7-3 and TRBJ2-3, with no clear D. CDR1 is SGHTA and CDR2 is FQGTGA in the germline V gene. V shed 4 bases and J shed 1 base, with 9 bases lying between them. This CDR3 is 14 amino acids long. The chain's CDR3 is CASSSDRGTDTQYF. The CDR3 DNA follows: TGTGCCAGCAGCTCGGACCGGGGCACAGATACGCAGTATTTT. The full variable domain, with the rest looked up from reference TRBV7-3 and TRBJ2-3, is GAGVSQTPSNKVTEKGKYVELRCDPISGHTALYWYRQSLGQGPEFLIYFQGTGAADDSGLPNDRFFAVRPEGSVSTLKIQRTERGDSAVYLCASSSDRGTDTQYFGPGTRLTVL.

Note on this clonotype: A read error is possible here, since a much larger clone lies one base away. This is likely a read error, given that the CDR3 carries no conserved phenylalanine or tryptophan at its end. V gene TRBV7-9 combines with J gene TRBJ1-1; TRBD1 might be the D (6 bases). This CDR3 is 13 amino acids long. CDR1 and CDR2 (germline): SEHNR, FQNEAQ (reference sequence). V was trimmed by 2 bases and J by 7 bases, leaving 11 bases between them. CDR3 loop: CASSLQGIGEAFL. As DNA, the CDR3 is TGTGCCAGCAGCTTACAGGGGATCGGTGAAGCTTTCCTT.

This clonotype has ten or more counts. Written as DNA, the CDR3 is TGTGCCACCAGTGGCCCGACAGGGGGGGCGTCCGAGCAGTACTTC. Its translation is CATSGPTGGASEQYF. This chain uses TRBV24-1 with TRBJ2-7; the match to TRBD1 covers 9 bases. This CDR3 has 15 residues. The V gene end was trimmed by 5 bases and the J gene end by 6 bases; junction bases not matched to a gene: 10. Germline CDR1 and CDR2: KGHDR and SFDVKD.

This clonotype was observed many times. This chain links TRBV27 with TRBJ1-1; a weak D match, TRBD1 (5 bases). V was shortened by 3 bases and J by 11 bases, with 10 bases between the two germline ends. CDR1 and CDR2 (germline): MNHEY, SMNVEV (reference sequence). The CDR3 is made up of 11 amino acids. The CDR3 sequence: CASSFWGVAFF. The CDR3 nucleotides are TGTGCCAGCAGTTTTTGGGGGGTTGCTTTCTTT.

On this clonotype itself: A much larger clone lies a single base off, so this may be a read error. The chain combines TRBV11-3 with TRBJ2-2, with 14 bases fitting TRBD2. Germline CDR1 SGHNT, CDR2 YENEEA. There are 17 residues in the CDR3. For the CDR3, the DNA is TGTGCCATCAGCTCCTGGACTAGCGGGGGGTACACCGGGGAGCTGTTTTTT. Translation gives CAISSWTSGGYTGELFF.

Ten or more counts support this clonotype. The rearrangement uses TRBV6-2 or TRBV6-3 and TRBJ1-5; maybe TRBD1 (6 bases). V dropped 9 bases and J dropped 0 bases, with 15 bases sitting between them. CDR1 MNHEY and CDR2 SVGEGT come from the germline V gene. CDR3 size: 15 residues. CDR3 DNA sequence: TGTGCCAGTTCGAAGCCCAGGGGTAGCAATCAGCCCCAGCATTTT. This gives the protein CASSKPRGSNQPQHF.

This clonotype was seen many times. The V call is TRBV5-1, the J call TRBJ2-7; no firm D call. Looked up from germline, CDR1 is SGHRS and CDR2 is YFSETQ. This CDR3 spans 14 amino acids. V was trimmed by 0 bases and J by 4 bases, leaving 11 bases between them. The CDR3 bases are TGCGCCAGCAGCTTGGGAGTTGATGAATACGAGCAGTACTTC. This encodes CASSLGVDEYEQYF.

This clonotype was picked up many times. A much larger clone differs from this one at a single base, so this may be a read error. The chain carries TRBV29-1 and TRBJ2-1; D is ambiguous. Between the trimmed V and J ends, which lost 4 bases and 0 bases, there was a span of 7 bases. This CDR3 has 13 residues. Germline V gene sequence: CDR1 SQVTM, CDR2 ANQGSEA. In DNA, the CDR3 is TGCAGCGTTGCTCGGAGCTCCTACAATGAGCAGTTCTTC. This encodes CSVARSSYNEQFF.

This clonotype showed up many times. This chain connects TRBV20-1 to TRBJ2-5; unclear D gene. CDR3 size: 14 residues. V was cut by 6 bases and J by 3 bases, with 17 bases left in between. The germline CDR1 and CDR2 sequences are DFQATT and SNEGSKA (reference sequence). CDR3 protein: CSAPTVGLKETQYF. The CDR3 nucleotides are TGCAGTGCCCCTACCGTGGGGTTGAAAGAGACCCAGTACTTC.

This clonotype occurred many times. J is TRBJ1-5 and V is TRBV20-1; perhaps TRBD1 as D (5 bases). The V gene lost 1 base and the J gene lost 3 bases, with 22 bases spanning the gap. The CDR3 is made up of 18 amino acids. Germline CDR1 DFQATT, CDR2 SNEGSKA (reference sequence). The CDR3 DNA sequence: TGCAGTGCTAGAGCTAACACGGGGGGAAGTGGGGACAATCAGCCCCAGCATTTT. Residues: CSARANTGGSGDNQPQHF.

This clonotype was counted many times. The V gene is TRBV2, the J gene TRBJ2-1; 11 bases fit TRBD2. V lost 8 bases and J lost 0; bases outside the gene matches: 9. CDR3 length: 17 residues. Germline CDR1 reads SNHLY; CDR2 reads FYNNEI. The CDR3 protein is CASVSSGGFSSYNEQFF. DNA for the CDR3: TGTGCCAGCGTATCTAGCGGGGGGTTCTCCTCCTACAATGAGCAGTTCTTC.

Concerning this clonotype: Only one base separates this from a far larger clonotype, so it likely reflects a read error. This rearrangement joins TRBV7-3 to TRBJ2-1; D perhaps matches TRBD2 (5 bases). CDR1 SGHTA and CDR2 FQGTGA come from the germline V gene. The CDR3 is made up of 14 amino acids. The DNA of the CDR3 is TGTGCCAGCAGCGACCGACTACGCTCGAGTGAGCAGCTCTTC. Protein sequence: CASSDRLRSSEQLF. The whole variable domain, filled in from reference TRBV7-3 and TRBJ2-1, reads GAGVSQTPSNKVTEKGKYVELRCDPISGHTALYWYRQSLGQGPEFLIYFQGTGAADDSGLPNDRFFAVRPEGSVSTLKIQRTERGDSAVYLCASSDRLRSSEQLFGPGTRLTVL.

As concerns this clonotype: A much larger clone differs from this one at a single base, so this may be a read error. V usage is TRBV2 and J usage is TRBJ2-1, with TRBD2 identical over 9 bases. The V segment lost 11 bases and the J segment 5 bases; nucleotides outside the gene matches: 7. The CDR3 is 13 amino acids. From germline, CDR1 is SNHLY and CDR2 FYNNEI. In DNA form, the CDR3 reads TGTGCCGGCTCTAGCGGGACAAACAATGAGCAGTTCTTC. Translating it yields CAGSSGTNNEQFF. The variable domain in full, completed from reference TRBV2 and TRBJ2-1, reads EPEVTQTPSHQVTQMGQEVILRCVPISNHLYFYWYRQILGQKVEFLVSFYNNEISEKSEIFDDQFSVERPDGSNFTLKIRSTKLEDSAMYFCAGSSGTNNEQFFGPGTRLTVL.

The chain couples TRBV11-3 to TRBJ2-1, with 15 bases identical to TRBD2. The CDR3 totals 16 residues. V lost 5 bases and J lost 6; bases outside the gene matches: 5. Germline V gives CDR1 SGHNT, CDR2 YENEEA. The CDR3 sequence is CASSPGTSGGCNEQFF. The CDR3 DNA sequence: TGTGCCAGCAGCCCCGGGACTAGCGGGGGGTGCAATGAGCAGTTCTTC.

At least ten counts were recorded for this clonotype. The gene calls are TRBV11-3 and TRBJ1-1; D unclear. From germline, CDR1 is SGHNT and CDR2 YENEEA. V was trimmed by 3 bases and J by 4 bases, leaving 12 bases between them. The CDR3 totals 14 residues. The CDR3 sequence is CASSFREVSTEAFF. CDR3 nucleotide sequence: TGTGCCAGCAGCTTTCGGGAGGTGAGCACTGAAGCTTTCTTT.

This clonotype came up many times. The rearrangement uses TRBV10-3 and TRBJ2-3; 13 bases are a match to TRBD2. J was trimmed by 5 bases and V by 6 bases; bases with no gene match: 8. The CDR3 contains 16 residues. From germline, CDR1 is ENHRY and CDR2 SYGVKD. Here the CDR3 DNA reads TGTGCCATCAGATCAACTAGCGGGGGGGCCATAGATACGCAGTATTTT. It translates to CAIRSTSGGAIDTQYF.

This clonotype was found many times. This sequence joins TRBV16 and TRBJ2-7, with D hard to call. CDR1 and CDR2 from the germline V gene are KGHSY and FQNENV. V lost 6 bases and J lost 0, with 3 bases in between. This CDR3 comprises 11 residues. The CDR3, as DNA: TGTGCCAGCAGTCTCTCCTACGAGCAGTACTTC. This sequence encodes CASSLSYEQYF.

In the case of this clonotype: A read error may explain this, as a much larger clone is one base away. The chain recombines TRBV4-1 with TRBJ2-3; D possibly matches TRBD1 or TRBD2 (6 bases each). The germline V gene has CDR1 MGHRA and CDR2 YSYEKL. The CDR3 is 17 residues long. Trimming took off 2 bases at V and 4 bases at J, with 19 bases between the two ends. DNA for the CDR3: TGCGCCAGCAGCCAAATCCCGCCGGGGGCGGACTCAGATACGCAGTATTTT. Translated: CASSQIPPGADSDTQYF.